This record concerns one T cell receptor beta chain sequence. Its specificity is unknown. The PCR contained 60 Vbeta and 13 Jbeta primers. Here immunoSEQ multiplex PCR was the method, and the copy in TCRdb shows in-frame clones only, minus some. The profile covers more than 85,000 clones, with just under 70% appearing a single time and approximately 5.5% taken by the ten largest. This sample is drawn from a study of cytomegalovirus exposure and HLA in healthy donors. Study-wide results and caveats: The study dropped some indistinguishable V segments, TRBV6-2 and TRBV6-3 among them. TCR beta chains associated with HLA were, in a later analysis, more clonally expanded than equally common others.

The ends were cut back, 8 bases at V and 4 bases at J, with 14 bases in the middle. This CDR3 has 13 residues. Germline V gene data show CDR1 as MNHNS and CDR2 as SASEGT. Sequencing was performed on PBMCs. The receptor was isolated from a woman aged 70-85 years in good health and CMV-seropositive. The V and J genes are TRBV6-1 and TRBJ1-2; no clear D. The CDR3 nucleotides are TGTGCCAGCGTAACCGGGGAGGCCTATGGCTACACCTTC. Translating gives CASVTGEAYGYTF.